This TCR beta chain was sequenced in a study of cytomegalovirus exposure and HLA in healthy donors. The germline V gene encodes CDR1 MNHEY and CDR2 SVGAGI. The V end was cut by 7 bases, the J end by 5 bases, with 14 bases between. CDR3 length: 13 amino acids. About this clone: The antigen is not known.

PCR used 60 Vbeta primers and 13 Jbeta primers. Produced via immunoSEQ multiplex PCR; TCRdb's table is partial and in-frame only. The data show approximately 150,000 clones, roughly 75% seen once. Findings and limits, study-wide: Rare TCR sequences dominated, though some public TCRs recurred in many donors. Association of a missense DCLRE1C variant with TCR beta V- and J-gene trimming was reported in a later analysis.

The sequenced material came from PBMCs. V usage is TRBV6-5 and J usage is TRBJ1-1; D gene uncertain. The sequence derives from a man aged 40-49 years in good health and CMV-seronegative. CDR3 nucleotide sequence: TGTGCCAGCACTTCTAAGCCCGGGACTGAAGCTTTCTTT. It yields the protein CASTSKPGTEAFF.